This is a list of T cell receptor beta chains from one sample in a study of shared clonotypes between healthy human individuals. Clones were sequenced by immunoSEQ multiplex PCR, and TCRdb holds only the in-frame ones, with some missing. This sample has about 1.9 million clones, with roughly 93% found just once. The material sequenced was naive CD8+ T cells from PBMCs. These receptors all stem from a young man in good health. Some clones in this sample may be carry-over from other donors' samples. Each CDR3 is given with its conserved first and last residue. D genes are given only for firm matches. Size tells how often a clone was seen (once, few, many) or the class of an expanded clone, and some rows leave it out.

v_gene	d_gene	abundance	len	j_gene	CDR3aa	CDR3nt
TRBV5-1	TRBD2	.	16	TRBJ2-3	CASSFGLAMRTDTQYF	TGCGCCAGCAGCTTCGGACTAGCTATGAGGACAGATACGCAGTATTTT
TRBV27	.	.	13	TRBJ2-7	CASSPGRTYEQYF	TGTGCCAGCTCCCCTGGGCGAACCTACGAGCAGTACTTC
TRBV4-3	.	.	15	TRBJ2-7	CASSQGTGKIHEQYF	TGCGCCAGCAGCCAAGGTACAGGAAAGATTCACGAGCAGTACTTC
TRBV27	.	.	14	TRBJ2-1	CASTLRDSYNEQFF	TGTGCCAGCACTCTCAGGGATTCCTACAATGAGCAGTTCTTC
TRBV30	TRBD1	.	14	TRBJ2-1	CAWSAGTGNNEQFF	TGTGCCTGGAGTGCCGGGACAGGGAACAATGAGCAGTTCTTC
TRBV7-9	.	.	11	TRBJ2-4	CASTGSHIQYF	TGTGCCAGTACAGGGTCTCACATTCAGTACTTC
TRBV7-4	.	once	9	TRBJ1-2	CASSPTSTF	TGTGCCAGCAGCCCCACAAGCACCTTC
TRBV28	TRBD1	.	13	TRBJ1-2	CASRNGQVYGYTF	TGTGCCAGCAGAAATGGACAGGTCTATGGCTACACCTTC
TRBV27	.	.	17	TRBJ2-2	CASSRVTDLIYTGELFF	TGTGCCAGCAGTCGGGTCACAGACCTGATTTACACCGGGGAGCTGTTTTTT
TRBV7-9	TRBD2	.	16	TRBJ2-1	CASSPTSGRAYNEQFF	TGTGCCAGCAGCCCGACTAGCGGGAGGGCCTACAATGAGCAGTTCTTC
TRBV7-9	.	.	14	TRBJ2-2	CASSLVGPAGELFF	TGTGCCAGCAGCTTAGTGGGGCCAGCAGGGGAGCTGTTTTTT
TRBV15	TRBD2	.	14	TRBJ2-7	CATSRGAGVYEQYF	TGTGCCACCAGCAGAGGAGCGGGAGTGTACGAGCAGTACTTC
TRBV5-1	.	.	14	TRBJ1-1	CASSFELGNTEAFF	TGCGCCAGCAGCTTCGAGTTGGGGAACACTGAAGCTTTCTTT
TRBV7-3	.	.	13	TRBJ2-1	CASSSWGPNEQFF	TGTGCCAGCAGCTCCTGGGGGCCCAATGAGCAGTTCTTC
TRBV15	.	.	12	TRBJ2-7	CATSSGEYEQYF	TGTGCCACCAGCAGTGGAGAGTACGAGCAGTACTTC
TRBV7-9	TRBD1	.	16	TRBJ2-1	CASSSPDRSTYNEQFF	TGTGCCAGCAGCTCTCCGGACAGGTCGACCTACAATGAGCAGTTCTTC
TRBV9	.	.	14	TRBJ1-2	CASSVGSGRYGYTF	TGTGCCAGCAGCGTAGGTAGTGGGCGCTATGGCTACACCTTC
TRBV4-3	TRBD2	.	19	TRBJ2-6	CASSQDLERESSGANVLTF	TGCGCCAGCAGCCAAGATTTGGAGCGGGAGTCATCTGGGGCCAACGTCCTGACTTTC
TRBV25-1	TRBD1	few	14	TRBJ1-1	CASSEWDRDTEAFF	TGTGCCAGCAGTGAATGGGACAGGGACACTGAAGCTTTCTTT
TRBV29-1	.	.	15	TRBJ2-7	CSVRTSPWGAYEQYF	TGCAGCGTTAGGACATCACCTTGGGGGGCCTACGAGCAGTACTTC
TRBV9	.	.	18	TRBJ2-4	CASSPSGAAGGTKNIQYF	TGTGCCAGCAGCCCCTCCGGGGCGGCGGGCGGAACCAAAAACATTCAGTACTTC
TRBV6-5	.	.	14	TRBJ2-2	CASSPGHFTGELFF	TGTGCCAGCAGTCCCGGACATTTCACCGGGGAGCTGTTTTTT
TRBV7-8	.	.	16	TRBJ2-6	CASSSRAYSGANVLTF	TGTGCCAGCAGCTCACGGGCCTACTCTGGGGCCAACGTCCTGACTTTC
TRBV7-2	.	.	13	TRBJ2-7	CASSLSDWYEQYF	TGTGCCAGCAGCTTGTCGGACTGGTACGAGCAGTACTTC
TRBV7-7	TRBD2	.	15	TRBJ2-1	CASSAGTRGGNEQFF	TGTGCCAGCAGCGCCGGGACTAGAGGAGGCAATGAGCAGTTCTTC
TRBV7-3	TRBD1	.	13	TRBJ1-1	CASSQDRGAEAFF	TGTGCCAGCAGCCAAGACAGGGGGGCTGAAGCTTTCTTT
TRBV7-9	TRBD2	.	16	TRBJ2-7	CASSSNELAGNDEQYF	TGTGCCAGCAGCTCGAACGAACTAGCGGGAAACGACGAGCAGTACTTC
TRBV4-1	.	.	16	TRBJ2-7	CASSQVRKEASYEQYF	TGCGCCAGCAGCCAAGTTCGCAAGGAGGCCTCCTACGAGCAGTACTTC
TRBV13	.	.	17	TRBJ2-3	CASSLSPPSYMANTQYF	TGTGCCAGCAGCTTATCCCCCCCATCGTACATGGCGAATACGCAGTATTTT
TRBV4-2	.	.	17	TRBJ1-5	CASSPQDKGRSNQPQHF	TGTGCCAGCAGCCCGCAGGACAAGGGGCGGAGCAATCAGCCCCAGCATTTT
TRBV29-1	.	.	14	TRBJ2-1	CSVVGGSSYNEQFF	TGCAGCGTTGTCGGGGGAAGCTCCTACAATGAGCAGTTCTTC
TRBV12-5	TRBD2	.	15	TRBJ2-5	CASGLSAGLGETQYF	TGTGCTAGTGGTTTGTCAGCGGGGCTGGGAGAGACCCAGTACTTC
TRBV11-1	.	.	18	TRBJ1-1	CASSSTDFLKSMNTEAFF	TGTGCCAGCAGCTCTACGGACTTCTTAAAGAGCATGAACACTGAAGCTTTCTTT
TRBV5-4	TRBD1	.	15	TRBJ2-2	CASSSGTGKTGELFF	TGTGCCAGCAGCTCCGGGACAGGGAAGACCGGGGAGCTGTTTTTT
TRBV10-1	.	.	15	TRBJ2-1	CASSESLSSYNEQFF	TGCGCCAGCAGTGAGTCGCTTAGCTCCTACAATGAGCAGTTCTTC
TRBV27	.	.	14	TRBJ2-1	CASSWAGSLNEQFF	TGTGCCAGCAGTTGGGCAGGGTCCCTCAATGAGCAGTTCTTC
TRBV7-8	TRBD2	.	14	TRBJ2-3	CASSLLAEGDTQYF	TGTGCCAGCAGCCTACTAGCGGAAGGGGATACGCAGTATTTT
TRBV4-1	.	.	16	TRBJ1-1	CASSQESLGPDTEAFF	TGCGCCAGCAGCCAAGAGTCTCTAGGGCCCGACACTGAAGCTTTCTTT
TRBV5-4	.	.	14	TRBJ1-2	CASSLEAGPNYYTF	TGTGCCAGCAGCTTGGAGGCAGGCCCCAACTACTACACCTTC
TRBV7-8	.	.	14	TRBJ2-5	CASSPWSSAETQYF	TGTGCCAGCAGCCCCTGGAGTAGCGCAGAGACCCAGTACTTC
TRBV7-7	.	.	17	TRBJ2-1	CASSLVMRARYYNEQFF	TGTGCCAGCAGCTTAGTAATGCGGGCCCGGTACTACAATGAGCAGTTCTTC
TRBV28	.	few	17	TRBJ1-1	CASSPLLGVVMNTEAFF	TGTGCCAGCAGCCCGTTACTTGGGGTTGTAATGAACACTGAAGCTTTCTTT
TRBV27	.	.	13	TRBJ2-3	CASSLISTDTQYF	TGTGCCAGCTCCTTAATCAGCACAGATACGCAGTATTTT
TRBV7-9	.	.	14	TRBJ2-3	CASSLSRETDTQYF	TGTGCCAGCAGCTTATCCAGGGAGACAGATACGCAGTATTTT
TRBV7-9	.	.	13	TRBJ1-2	CASSLPGYYGYTF	TGTGCCAGCAGCTTACCGGGGTACTATGGCTACACCTTC
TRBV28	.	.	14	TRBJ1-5	CASSFARVISPQHF	TGTGCCAGCAGTTTCGCACGGGTAATCAGCCCCCAGCATTTT
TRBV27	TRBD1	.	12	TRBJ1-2	CASSQGLNGYTF	TGTGCCAGCTCACAGGGGCTGAATGGCTACACCTTC
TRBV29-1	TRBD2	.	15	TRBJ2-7	CSVESGSGSVYEQYF	TGCAGCGTTGAATCGGGTAGCGGGAGTGTCTACGAGCAGTACTTC
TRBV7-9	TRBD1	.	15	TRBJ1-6	CASSGQTGHNSPLHF	TGTGCCAGCAGCGGGCAGACAGGGCATAATTCACCCCTCCACTTT
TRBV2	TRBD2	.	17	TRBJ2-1	CASYGTSGPSSYNEQFF	TGTGCCAGCTATGGTACTAGCGGGCCCAGCTCCTACAATGAGCAGTTCTTC
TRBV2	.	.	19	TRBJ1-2	CASTRGFGVIGTQPYGYTF	TGTGCCAGCACCCGGGGTTTCGGGGTTATCGGGACCCAACCCTATGGCTACACCTTC
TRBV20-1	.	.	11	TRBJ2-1	CSAREYGEQFF	TGCAGTGCTAGAGAGTATGGTGAGCAGTTCTTC
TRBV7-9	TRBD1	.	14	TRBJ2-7	CASSIQGASYEQYF	TGTGCCAGCAGCATCCAGGGGGCCTCCTACGAGCAGTACTTC
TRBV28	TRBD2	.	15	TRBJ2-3	CASSEVAGATDTQYF	TGTGCCAGCAGTGAGGTAGCGGGAGCCACAGATACGCAGTATTTT
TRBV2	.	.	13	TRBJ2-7	CASSRGPGYEQYF	TGTGCCAGCAGCCGTGGACCGGGCTACGAGCAGTACTTC